This T cell receptor (beta chain) was sequenced during a study of CD8+ T cells in alopecia areata. Findings and caveats of the study: Although TCR sharing was seen in mice, sharing across patients was less clear, possibly for HLA-related reasons. Scalp specimens additionally yield sequences from normal skin's resident alphabeta T cells. With one nonresponder, baseline CD8+ expansion's link to response remains uncertain.

This clone appeared a single time. Antigen unknown. Treatment defined: oral pan-JAK inhibitor, 5-10 mg twice daily. Both peripheral blood and punch biopsies of lesional scalp skin were obtained from patients who had alopecia areata. With 0 bases clipped from V and 0 bases from J, the junction kept 1 base outside the gene matches. CDR3 length equals 15 residues. Extraction of RNA preceded its reverse transcription into cDNA, which served as the sequencing template. Sequencing was performed with immunoSEQ multiplex PCR; in TCRdb, only in-frame clones are kept and a portion is missing. The repertoire has about 200,000 clones, around two fifths of them found once; the top ten carry roughly 0.5%.

The V and J genes are TRBV23-1 and TRBJ2-7; 8 bases fit TRBD1. TRBV23-1 belongs to the ORF category, with a function that is uncertain. This receptor was taken from a human donor with alopecia areata. The sample consisted of CD4+ T cells sorted from blood, taken between weeks 30 and 35, from a patient treated with tofacitinib. The CDR3 sequence: CASSQSGQDSYEQYF. DNA of the CDR3: TGCGCCAGCAGTCAATCGGGACAGGACTCCTACGAGCAGTACTTC.